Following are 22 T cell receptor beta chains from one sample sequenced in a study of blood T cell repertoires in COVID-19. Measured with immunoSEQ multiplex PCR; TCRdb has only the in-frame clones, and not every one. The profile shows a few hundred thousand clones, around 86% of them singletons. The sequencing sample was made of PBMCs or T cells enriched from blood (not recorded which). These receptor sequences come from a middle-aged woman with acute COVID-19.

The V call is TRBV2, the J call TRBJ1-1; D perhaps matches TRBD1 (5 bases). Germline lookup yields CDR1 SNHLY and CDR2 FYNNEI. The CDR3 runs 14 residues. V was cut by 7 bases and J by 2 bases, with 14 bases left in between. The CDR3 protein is CASTDRQINTEAFF. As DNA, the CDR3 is TGTGCCAGCACTGACAGACAGATAAACACTGAAGCTTTCTTT.

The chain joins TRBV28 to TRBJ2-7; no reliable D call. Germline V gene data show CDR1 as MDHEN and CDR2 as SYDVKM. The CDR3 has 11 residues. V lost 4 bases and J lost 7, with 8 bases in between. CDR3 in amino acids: CASSSAREQYF. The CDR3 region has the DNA TGTGCCAGCAGTTCAGCCAGGGAGCAGTACTTC.

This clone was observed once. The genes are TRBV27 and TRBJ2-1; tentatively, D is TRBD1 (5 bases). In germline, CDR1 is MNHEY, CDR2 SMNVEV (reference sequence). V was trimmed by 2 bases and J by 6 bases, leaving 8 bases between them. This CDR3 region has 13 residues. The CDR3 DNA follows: TGTGCCAGCAGTTTAGGCCAGGGCAATGAGCAGTTCTTC. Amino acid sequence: CASSLGQGNEQFF.

The CDR3 region has the DNA TGCGCCAGCAGTGAGGGGCTTTCAGGGCAGTTCTTC. It specifies CASSEGLSGQFF. The V gene is TRBV10-2, the J gene TRBJ2-1; D is uncertain. The CDR3 covers 12 residues. Germline CDR1 is WSHSY and CDR2 is SAAADI. Trimming removed 2 bases from V and 12 bases from J, with 11 bases in between.

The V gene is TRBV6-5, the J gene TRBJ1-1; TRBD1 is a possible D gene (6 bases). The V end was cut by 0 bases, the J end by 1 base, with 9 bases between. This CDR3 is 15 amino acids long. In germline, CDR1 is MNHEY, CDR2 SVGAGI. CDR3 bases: TGTGCCAGCAGTTACTCGAGGGACACGAACACTGAAGCTTTCTTT. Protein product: CASSYSRDTNTEAFF.

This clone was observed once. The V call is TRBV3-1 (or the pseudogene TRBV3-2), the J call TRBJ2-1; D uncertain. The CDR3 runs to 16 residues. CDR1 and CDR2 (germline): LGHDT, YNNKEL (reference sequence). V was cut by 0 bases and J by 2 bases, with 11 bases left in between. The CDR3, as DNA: TGTGCCAGCAGCCAAGAGACCGGGTCGACCTACAATGAGCAGTTCTTC. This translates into CASSQETGSTYNEQFF.

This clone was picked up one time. Written as DNA, the CDR3 is TGTGCCAGCAGTGAAGCTGGTAGCGGGGCATACGAGCAGTACTTC. It yields the protein CASSEAGSGAYEQYF. The gene calls are TRBV6-1 and TRBJ2-7; 8 nucleotides match TRBD2. Germline V CDR1 and CDR2: MNHNS, SASEGT. There are 15 residues in the CDR3. V was pared by 0 bases and J by 4 bases, with 5 bases of the junction left unmatched.

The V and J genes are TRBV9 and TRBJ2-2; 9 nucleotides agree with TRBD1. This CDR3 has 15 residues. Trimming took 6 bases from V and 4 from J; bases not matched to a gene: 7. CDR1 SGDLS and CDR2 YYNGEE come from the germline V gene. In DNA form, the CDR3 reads TGTGCCAGCACCCTACAGGGGGCCTTCACCGGGGAGCTGTTTTTT. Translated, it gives CASTLQGAFTGELFF.

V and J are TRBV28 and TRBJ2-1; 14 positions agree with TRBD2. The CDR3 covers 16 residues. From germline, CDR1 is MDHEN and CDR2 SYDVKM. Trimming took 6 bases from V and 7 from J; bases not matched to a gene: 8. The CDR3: CASSPGLAGVFNEQFF. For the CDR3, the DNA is TGTGCCAGCAGCCCGGGACTAGCGGGAGTTTTTAATGAGCAGTTCTTC.

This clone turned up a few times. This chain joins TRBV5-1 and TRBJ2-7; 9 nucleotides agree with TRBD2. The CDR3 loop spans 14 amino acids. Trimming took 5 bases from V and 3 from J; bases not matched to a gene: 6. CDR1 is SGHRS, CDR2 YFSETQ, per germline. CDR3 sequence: CASRIAGVGYEQYF. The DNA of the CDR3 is TGCGCCAGCAGGATAGCGGGAGTGGGCTACGAGCAGTACTTC.

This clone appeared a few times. The CDR3: CASSQDWRGIVQPQHF. CDR3 in DNA: TGTGCCAGCAGCCAAGATTGGAGGGGTATAGTTCAGCCCCAGCATTTT. The chain joins TRBV4-2 to TRBJ1-5; D might be TRBD1 (5 bases). The CDR3 extends over 16 amino acids. Germline-derived CDR1 and CDR2 are LGHNA and YNFKEQ. The V end lost 0 bases, the J end lost 6 bases, and 15 bases lay between the germline ends.

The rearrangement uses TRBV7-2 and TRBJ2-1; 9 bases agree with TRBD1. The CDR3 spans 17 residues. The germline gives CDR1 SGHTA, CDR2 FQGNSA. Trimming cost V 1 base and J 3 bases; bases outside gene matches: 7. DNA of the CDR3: TGTGCCAGCAGCTTAGTGGGTAGGGGACAGGGCTACAATGAGCAGTTCTTC. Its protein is CASSLVGRGQGYNEQFF.

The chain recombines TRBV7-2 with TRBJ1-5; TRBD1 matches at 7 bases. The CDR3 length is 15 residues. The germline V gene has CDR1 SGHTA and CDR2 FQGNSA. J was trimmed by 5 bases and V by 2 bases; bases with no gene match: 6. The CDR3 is CASSLMTGIDQPQHF. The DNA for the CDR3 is TGTGCCAGCAGCTTAATGACAGGGATCGATCAGCCCCAGCATTTT.

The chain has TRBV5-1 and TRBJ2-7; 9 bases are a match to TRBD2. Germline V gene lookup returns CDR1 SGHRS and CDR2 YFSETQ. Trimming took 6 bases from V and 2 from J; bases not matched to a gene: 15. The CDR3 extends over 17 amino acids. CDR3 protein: CASTTGTSFGYPYEQYF. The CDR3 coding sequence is TGCGCCAGCACCACCGGGACTAGCTTCGGGTACCCCTACGAGCAGTACTTC.

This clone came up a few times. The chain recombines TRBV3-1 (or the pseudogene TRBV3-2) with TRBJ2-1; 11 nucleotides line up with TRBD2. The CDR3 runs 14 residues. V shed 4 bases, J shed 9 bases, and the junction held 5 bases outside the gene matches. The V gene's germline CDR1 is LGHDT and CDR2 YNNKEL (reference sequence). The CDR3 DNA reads TGTGCCAGCAGCCTAATTAGCGGGAGGGCTGAGCAGTTCTTC. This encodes CASSLISGRAEQFF.

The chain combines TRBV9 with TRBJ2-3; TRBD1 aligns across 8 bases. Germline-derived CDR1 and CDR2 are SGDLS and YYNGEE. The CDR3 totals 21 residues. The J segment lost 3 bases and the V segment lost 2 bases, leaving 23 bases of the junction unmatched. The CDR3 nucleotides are TGTGCCAGCAGCGTTCATCAAGATAGTGGCTTGGGACAGGATGTGACAGATACGCAGTATTTT. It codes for CASSVHQDSGLGQDVTDTQYF. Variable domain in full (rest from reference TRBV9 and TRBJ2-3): DSGVTQTPKHLITATGQRVTLRCSPRSGDLSVYWYQQSLDQGLQFLIQYYNGEERAKGNILERFSAQQFPDLHSELNLSSLELGDSALYFCASSVHQDSGLGQDVTDTQYFGPGTRLTVL.

CDR3 amino acids: CASSSPWTSGEFSADTQYF. CDR3 bases: TGTGCCAGCAGCTCCCCGTGGACTAGCGGGGAGTTCAGCGCAGATACGCAGTATTTT. The rearrangement uses TRBV28 and TRBJ2-3, with 12 positions matching TRBD2. The V gene's germline CDR1 is MDHEN and CDR2 SYDVKM. Unmatched junction bases numbered 17, after V lost 6 bases and J lost 4 bases. The CDR3 runs to 19 residues.

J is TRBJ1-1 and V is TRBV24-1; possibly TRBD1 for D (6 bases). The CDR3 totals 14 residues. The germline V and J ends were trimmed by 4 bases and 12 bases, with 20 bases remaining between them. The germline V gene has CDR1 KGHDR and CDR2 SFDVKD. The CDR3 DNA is TGTGCCACCAGTGAGCGAACAGGGCCCATCGGAACTTTCTTT. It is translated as CATSERTGPIGTFF.

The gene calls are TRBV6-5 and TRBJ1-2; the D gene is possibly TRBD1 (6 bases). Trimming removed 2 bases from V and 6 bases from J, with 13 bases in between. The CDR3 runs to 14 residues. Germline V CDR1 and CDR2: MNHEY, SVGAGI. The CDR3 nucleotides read TGTGCCAGCAGTTACCTGGGGACACTCCATGGCTACACCTTC. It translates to CASSYLGTLHGYTF.

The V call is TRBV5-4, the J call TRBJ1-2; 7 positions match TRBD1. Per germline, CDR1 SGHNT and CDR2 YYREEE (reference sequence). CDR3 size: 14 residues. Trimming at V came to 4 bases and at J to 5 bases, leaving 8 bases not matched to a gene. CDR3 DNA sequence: TGTGCCAGCAGCGCGGAGACAGGGAGGTATGGCTACACCTTC. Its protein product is CASSAETGRYGYTF.

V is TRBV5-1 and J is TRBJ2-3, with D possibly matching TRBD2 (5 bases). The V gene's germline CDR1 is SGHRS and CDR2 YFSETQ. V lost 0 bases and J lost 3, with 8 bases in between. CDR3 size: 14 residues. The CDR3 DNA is TGCGCCAGCAGCTTGGACGGCGGGACAGATACGCAGTATTTT. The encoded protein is CASSLDGGTDTQYF.

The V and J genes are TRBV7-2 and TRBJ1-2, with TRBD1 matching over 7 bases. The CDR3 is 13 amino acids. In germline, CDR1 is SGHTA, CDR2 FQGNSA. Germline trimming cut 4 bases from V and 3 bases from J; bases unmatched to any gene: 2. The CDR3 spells CASSWDRDYGYTF. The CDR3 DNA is TGTGCCAGCAGCTGGGACAGAGACTATGGCTACACCTTC.